This T cell receptor beta chain was observed in a study of blood T cell repertoires in COVID-19. It was during active infection that Seattle patients were enrolled and then longitudinally followed. The assay was immunoSEQ multiplex PCR, and TCRdb's table has in-frame clones only and misses some. Of 150,000 to 200,000 clones in the sample, approximately 91% were seen once. V shed 4 bases and J shed 3 bases, with 10 bases lying between them. The CDR3 contains 14 residues. Germline CDR1 MNHEY, CDR2 SVGAGI. Sequenced input: peripheral blood. The chain couples TRBV6-5 to TRBJ2-1; maybe TRBD2 (6 bases). This TCR came from a man younger than 30 with COVID-19, enrolled during active disease. The CDR3 DNA is TGTGCCAGCAGTTTTACCGGGGGCTACAATGAGCAGTTCTTC. This gives the protein CASSFTGGYNEQFF.